The following is a TCR beta chain sequence with its context. The antigen is undetermined. These data belong to a study of T cells in localized non-small cell lung cancer. Profiled with immunoSEQ multiplex PCR; TCRdb holds only in-frame clones, not every one. The repertoire holds 2,500 to 3,000 clones, with approximately 22% as singletons. The germline V gene encodes CDR1 SGHDN and CDR2 FVKESK. V was pared by 5 bases and J by 7 bases, with 11 bases between. This CDR3 comprises 13 residues. General study findings and limits: Median approximately 58 top-100 tumor clones were shared with paired adjacent lung. Uninvolved neighboring lung showed the greatest T cell clonality, exceeding tumor.

The receptor was derived from a woman aged 35 to 69 with stage I lung adenocarcinoma. Material: lung tumor tissue, obtained before any cancer treatment. The chain combines TRBV14 with TRBJ1-4, with a tentative D call TRBD1 (5 bases). The CDR3 bases are TGTGCCAGCAGCGGGGTGGGACGTGAAAAACTGTTTTTT. Protein: CASSGVGREKLFF.